This entry features one T cell receptor (beta chain) sequence. Its recognized antigen is unknown. No qualities accompany the bases; no much larger clone lies one base away. Donors formed part of the validation cohort, which comprised 120 subjects and was distinct from the first cohort of 666 subjects. CDR3 length: 13 amino acids, cysteine to phenylalanine. The only DNA kept is the CDR3, 39 bases in frame from the first base. The junction carries 11 bases between V and J, which are trimmed by 7 bases and 3 bases respectively. The germline V gene encodes CDR1 SNHLY and CDR2 FYNNEI. The library was generated by the immunoSEQ multiplex PCR assay. Per the source publication's procedure: To diagnose cytomegalovirus status from the catalog of TCR beta chain sequences, a statistical classification framework was built. Entries here come from immuneACCESS through TCRdb and include only in-frame sequences with V and J called. Some clones fail to appear in such tables; in the studies checked, an unresolved V gene covers under half of the shortfall, and the cause of the remainder is unknown. V, J and clone size derive from that table, while D and trimming were established from the DNA sequence. In all, the sample holds approximately 260,000 clones, and approximately 86% of those were seen once. The ten largest clonotypes hold 0.95% to 1.1% of the sample.

This entry is derived from a study of cytomegalovirus exposure and HLA in healthy donors listed by TCRdb under 2017. Looking at the study overall: According to a later analysis, one platform produced both the roughly 110 validation repertoires and the 720 or so repertoires of the first cohort. The aim of the study was to test whether cataloging public T cell receptors could identify signatures of past pathogen exposure. Besides the first cohort of 666 subjects, a separate validation cohort made up of 120 different subjects was used. High-throughput TCR immunosequencing, statistical association of individual TCRs with disease status, and machine learning were combined to predict cytomegalovirus infection status.

On the study overall, not on this receptor specifically: The study gave a list of 150 to 200 TCR beta chains associated with cytomegalovirus. In vitro tests confirmed that a few of the cytomegalovirus-associated TCR beta chains recognize cytomegalovirus antigens. The classifier was reported to diagnose cytomegalovirus status with high specificity and sensitivity in both the original and validation cohorts. Across donors, most TCR sequences were observed very rarely, whereas some public TCRs were present in many individuals. It was suggested by the authors that the approach could potentially be generalized to other disease states and immunological phenotypes. A later analysis found that TCRs clustered in the first cohort also tended to co-occur in the 130 or so validation repertoires, with 90% to 95% of cluster scores above 0. The validation cohort had no HLA typing available for a later analysis, so co-occurrence within that cohort was assessed over all 120 or so repertoires.

The clonotype was recovered from a woman aged 18 to 35 in good health and CMV-seronegative. Recombination linked TRBV2 to TRBJ2-3, and TRBD2 may be the D gene, going by 5 matching bases. Sequencing was carried out using PBMCs. The DNA sequence is TGTGCCAGCAAAGCGGATCAAACAGATACGCAGTATTTT. Its translation is CASKADQTDTQYF.